This entry is about one TCR beta chain. The antigen is not known. This sample is part of a study of shared clonotypes between healthy human individuals. Method: immunoSEQ multiplex PCR; TCRdb's copy keeps in-frame clones and lacks some. The sample includes under 650,000 clones, 90% to 96% of them seen just once. CDR1 is MGHRA, CDR2 YSYEKL, per germline. This CDR3 is 16 amino acids long. The V and J ends lost 2 bases and 5 bases, in that order; junction bases with no gene match: 5. Study-wide results and limits: Among the subsets, naive ones generally showed larger estimated richness than memory ones.

The chain couples TRBV4-1 to TRBJ2-1; 11 nucleotides agree with TRBD2. The origin of this receptor is a woman in her twenties or thirties in good health. Specimen: naive CD4+ T cells sorted from blood. Subset of the sample: CD45RA+ positively selected. The CDR3 protein is CASSQKPGLADNEQFF. The CDR3 nucleotides read TGCGCCAGCAGCCAAAAGCCGGGACTAGCGGACAATGAGCAGTTCTTC.